This T cell receptor beta chain stems from a study of blood T cell repertoires in COVID-19. In the study overall: Acute-phase and convalescent COVID-19 samples originated in the United States, Italy and Spain.

V was trimmed by 5 bases and J by 1 base, leaving 14 bases between them. The CDR3 loop spans 15 amino acids. The germline gives CDR1 LNHNV, CDR2 YYDKDF (reference sequence). This table comes from immunoSEQ multiplex PCR, and its TCRdb copy is limited to in-frame clones, with some not included. The data show approximately 170,000 clones, with over 75% seen just once and approximately 10% held by the top ten. The TCR originated in a man aged 55 to 70 with active or convalescent COVID-19. The chain is built from TRBV15 and TRBJ1-1, with D perhaps matching TRBD1 (6 bases). Sample: peripheral blood. The CDR3 here is CATSGHRVKNTEAFF. CDR3 sequence (DNA): TGTGCCACCAGCGGGCACAGGGTCAAGAACACTGAAGCTTTCTTT.